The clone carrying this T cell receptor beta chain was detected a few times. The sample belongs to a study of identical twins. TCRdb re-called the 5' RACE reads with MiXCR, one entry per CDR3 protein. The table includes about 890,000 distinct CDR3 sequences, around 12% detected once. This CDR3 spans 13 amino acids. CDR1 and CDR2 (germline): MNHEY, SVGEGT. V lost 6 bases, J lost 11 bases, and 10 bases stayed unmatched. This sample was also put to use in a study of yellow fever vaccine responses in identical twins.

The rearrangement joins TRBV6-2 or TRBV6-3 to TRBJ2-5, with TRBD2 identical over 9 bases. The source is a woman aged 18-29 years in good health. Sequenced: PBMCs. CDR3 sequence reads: CASRETSGANQYF. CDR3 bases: TGTGCCAGCAGGGAGACTAGCGGCGCCAATCAGTACTTC.